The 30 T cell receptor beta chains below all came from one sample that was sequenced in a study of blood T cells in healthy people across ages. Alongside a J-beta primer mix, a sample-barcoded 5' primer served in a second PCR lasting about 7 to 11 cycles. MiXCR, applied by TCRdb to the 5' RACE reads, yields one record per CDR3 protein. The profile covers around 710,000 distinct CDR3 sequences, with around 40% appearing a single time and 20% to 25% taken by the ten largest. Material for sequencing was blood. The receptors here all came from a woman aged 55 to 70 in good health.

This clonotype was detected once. Here the CDR3 DNA reads TGCAGTGCCCCTTCTCCGGCTAGCGGGGACATAGATACGCAGTATTTT. Amino acid sequence: CSAPSPASGDIDTQYF. This chain links TRBV20-1 with TRBJ2-3; TRBD2 aligns across 9 bases. The V gene's germline CDR1 is DFQATT and CDR2 SNEGSKA (reference sequence). Trimming removed 6 bases from V and 5 bases from J; junction bases left unmatched: 15. The CDR3 length is 16 residues.

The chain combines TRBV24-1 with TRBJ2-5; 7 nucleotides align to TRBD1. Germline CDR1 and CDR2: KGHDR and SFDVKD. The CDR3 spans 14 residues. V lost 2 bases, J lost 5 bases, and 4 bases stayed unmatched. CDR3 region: CATSDSTGLETQYF. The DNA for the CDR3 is TGTGCCACCAGTGATTCGACAGGGCTGGAGACCCAGTACTTC.

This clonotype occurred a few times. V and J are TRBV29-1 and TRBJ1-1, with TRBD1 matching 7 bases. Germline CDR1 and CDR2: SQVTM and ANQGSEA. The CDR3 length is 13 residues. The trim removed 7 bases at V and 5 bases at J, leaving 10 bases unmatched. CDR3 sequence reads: CSALTGWGTEAFF. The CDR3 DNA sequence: TGCAGCGCTCTGACAGGGTGGGGGACTGAAGCTTTCTTT.

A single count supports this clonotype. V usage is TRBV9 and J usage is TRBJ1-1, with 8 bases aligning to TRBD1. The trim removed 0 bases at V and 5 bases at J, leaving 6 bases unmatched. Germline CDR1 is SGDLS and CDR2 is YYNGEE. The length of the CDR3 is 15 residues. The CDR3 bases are TGTGCCAGCAGCGTAGTCGGGACAGGAGGGACTGAAGCTTTCTTT. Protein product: CASSVVGTGGTEAFF.

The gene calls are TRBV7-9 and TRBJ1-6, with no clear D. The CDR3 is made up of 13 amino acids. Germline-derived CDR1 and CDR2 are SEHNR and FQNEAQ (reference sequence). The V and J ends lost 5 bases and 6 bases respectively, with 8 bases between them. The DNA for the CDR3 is TGTGCCAGCAGCGAGGACCCTAATTCACCCCTCCACTTT. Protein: CASSEDPNSPLHF.

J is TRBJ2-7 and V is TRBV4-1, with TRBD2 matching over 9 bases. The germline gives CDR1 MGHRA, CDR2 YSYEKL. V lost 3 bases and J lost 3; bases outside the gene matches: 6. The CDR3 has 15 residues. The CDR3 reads CASSHPGTSNYEQYF. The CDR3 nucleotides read TGCGCCAGCAGCCATCCAGGGACTAGCAACTACGAGCAGTACTTC.

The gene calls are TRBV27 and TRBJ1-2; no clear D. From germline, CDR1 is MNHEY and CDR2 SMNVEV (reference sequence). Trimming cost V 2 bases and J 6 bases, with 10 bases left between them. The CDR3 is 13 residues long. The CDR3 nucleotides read TGTGCCAGCAGTTTAGGGCTAGTCCATGGCTACACCTTC. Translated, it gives CASSLGLVHGYTF.

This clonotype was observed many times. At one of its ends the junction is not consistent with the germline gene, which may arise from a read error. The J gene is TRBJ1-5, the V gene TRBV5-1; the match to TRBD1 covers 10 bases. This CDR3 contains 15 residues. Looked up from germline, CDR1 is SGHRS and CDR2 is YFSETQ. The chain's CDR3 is CASSLGTGGNQPQHF. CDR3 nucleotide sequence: TGTGCCAGCAGCTTAGGGACAGGGGGCAATCAGCCCCAGCATTTT.

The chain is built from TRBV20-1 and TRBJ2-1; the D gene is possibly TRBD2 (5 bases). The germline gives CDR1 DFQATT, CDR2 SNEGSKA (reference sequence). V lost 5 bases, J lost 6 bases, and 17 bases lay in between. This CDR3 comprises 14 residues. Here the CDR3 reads CSAGGGSIANEQFF. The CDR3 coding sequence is TGCAGTGCTGGTGGTGGGAGCATAGCCAATGAGCAGTTCTTC.

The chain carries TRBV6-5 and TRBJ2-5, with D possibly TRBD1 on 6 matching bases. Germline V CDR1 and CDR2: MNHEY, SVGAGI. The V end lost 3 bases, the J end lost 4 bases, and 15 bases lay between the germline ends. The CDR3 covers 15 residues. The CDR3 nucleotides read TGTGCCAGCAGTTATTTGGGCAGGGGAGTAGAGACCCAGTACTTC. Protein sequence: CASSYLGRGVETQYF.

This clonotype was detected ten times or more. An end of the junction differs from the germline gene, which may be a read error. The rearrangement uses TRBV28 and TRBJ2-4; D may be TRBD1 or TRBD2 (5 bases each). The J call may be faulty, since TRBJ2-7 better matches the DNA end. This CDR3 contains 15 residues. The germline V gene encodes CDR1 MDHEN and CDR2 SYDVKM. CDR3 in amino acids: CASSVGPMDSHEQYF. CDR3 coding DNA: TGTGCCAGCTCTGTGGGACCCATGGACTCCCACGAGCAGTACTTC.

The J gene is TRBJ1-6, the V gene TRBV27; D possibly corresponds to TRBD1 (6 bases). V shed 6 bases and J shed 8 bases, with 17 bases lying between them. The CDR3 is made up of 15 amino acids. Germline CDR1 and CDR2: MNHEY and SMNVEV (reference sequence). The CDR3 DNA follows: TGTGCCAGCAGGCTAGGGGGGGTCACCGATTCACCCCTCCACTTT. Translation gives CASRLGGVTDSPLHF.

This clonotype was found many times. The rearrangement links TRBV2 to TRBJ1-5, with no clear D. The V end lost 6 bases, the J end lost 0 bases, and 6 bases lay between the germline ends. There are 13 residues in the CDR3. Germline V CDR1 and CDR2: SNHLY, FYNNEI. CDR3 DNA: TGTGCCAGCAGCCCCCCTAGCAATCAGCCCCAGCATTTT. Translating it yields CASSPPSNQPQHF.

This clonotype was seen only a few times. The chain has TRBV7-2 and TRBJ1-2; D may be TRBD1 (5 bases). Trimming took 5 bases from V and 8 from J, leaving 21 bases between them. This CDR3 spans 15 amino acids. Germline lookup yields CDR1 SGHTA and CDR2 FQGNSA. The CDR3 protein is CASSPGTERPGGYTF. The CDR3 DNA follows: TGTGCCAGCAGCCCAGGGACGGAGAGACCAGGAGGCTACACCTTC.

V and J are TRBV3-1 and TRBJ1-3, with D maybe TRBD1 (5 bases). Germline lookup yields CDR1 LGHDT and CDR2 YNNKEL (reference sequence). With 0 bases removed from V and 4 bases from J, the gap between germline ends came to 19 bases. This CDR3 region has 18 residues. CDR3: CASSQELGRVGRGNTIYF. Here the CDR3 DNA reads TGTGCCAGCAGCCAAGAATTGGGCAGGGTCGGACGCGGAAACACCATATATTTT.

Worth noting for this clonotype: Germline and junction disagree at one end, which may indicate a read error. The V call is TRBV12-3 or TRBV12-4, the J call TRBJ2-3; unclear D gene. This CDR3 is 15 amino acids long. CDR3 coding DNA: TGTGCCAGCAGTTCCCAAAACTATAACACAGATACGCGGTATTTT. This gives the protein CASSSQNYNTDTRYF.

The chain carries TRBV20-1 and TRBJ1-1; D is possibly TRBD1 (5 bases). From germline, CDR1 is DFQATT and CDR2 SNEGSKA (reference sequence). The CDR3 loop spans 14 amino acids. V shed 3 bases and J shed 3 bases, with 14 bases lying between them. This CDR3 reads CSARLRQGDTEAFF. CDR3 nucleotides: TGCAGTGCTAGGCTGCGGCAGGGTGACACTGAAGCTTTCTTT.

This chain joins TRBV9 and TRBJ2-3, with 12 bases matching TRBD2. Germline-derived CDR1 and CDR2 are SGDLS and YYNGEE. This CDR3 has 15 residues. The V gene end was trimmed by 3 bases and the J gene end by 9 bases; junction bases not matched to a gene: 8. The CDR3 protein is CASSASTSGGGTQYF. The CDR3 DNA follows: TGTGCCAGCAGCGCCTCGACTAGCGGGGGTGGGACGCAGTATTTT.

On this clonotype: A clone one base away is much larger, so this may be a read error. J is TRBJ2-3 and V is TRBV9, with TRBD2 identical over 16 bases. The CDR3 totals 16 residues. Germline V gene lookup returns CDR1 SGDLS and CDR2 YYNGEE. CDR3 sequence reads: CAISPGLAGGTDTQYF. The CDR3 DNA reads TGTGCCATCAGCCCGGGACTAGCGGGAGGGACAGATACGCAGTATTTT.

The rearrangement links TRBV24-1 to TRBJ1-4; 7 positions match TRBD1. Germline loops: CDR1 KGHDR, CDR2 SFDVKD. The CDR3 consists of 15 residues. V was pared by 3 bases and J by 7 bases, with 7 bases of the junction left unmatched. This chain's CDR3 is CATSDPRQGGEKLFF. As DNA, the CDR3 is TGTGCCACCAGTGATCCGCGACAGGGTGGTGAAAAACTGTTTTTT.

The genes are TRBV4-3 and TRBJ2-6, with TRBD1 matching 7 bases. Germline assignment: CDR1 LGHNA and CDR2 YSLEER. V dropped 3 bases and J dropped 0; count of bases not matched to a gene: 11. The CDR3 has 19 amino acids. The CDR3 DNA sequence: TGCGCCAGCAGCCACGGACCGGGACAGTCAGGCTCTGGGGCCAACGTCCTGACTTTC. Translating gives CASSHGPGQSGSGANVLTF.

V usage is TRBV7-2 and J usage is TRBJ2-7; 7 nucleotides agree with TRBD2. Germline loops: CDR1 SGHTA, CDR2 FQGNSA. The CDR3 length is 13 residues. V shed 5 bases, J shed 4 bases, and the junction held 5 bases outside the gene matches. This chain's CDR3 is CASSTNGGYEQYF. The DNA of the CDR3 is TGTGCCAGCAGCACGAACGGGGGGTACGAGCAGTACTTC.

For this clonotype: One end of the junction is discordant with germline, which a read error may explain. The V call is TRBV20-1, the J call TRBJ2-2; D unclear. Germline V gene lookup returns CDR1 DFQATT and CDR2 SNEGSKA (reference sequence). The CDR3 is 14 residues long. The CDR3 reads CCAPVIANTGELFF. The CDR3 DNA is TGCTGTGCCCCAGTAATAGCGAACACCGGGGAGCTGTTTTTT.

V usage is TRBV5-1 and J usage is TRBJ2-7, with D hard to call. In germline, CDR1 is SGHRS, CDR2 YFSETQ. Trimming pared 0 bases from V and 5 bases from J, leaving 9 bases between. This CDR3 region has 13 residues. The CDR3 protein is CASSLEGPHEQYF. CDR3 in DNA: TGCGCCAGCAGCTTGGAAGGGCCCCACGAGCAGTACTTC.

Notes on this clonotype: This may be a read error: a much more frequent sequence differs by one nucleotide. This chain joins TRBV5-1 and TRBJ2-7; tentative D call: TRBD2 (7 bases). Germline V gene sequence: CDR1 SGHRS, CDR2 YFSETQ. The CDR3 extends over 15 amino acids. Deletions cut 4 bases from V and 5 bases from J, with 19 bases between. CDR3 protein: CASSLTNGGLNEQYF. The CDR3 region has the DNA TGCGCCAGCAGCCTGACTAACGGGGGGCTAAACGAGCAGTACTTC.

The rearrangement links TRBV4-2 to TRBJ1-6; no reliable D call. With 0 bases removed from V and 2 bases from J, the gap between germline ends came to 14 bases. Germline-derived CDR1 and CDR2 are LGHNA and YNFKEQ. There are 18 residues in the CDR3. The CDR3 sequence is CASSQESWGSTYNSPLHF. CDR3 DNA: TGTGCCAGCAGCCAAGAGAGTTGGGGTAGCACCTATAATTCACCCCTCCACTTT.

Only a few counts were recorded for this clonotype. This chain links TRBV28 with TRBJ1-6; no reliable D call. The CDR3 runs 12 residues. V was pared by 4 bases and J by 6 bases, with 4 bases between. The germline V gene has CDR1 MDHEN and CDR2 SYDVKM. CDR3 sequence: CASSSSNSPLHF. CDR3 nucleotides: TGTGCCAGCAGTTCAAGTAATTCACCCCTCCACTTT.

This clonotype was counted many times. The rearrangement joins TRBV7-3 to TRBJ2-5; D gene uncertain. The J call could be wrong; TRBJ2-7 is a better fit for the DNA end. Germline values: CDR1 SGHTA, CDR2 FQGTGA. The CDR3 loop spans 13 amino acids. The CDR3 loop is CASSPFGTGEQYF. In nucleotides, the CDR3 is TGTGCCAGCAGCCCATTTGGTACGGGCGAGCAGTACTTC.

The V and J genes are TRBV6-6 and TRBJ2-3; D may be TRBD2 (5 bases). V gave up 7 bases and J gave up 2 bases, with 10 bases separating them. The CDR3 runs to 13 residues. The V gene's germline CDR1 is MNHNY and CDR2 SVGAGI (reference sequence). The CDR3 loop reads CASIGLLTDTQYF. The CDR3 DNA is TGTGCCAGCATAGGACTCCTCACAGATACGCAGTATTTT.

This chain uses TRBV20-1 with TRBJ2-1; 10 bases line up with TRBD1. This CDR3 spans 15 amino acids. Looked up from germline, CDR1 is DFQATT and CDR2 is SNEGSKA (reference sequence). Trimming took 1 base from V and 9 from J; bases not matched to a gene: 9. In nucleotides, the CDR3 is TGCAGTGCTAGAGCAGGGGGGACAGGGGTTGCTGAGCAGTTCTTC. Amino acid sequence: CSARAGGTGVAEQFF.